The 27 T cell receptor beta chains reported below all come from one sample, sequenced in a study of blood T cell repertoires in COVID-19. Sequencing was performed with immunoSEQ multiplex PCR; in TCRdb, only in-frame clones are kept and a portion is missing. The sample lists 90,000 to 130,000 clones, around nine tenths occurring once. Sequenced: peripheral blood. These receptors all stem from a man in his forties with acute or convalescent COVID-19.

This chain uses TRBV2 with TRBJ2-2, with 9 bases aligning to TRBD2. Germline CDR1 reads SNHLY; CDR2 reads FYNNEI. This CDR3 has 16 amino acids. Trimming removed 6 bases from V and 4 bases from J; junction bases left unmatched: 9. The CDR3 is CASRALAGAGTGELFF. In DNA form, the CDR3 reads TGTGCCAGCAGAGCTTTAGCGGGGGCGGGCACCGGGGAGCTGTTTTTT.

CDR3 bases: TGTGCCAGCATCCCTCTTAGAAAGATCACAGATACGCAGTATTTT. Translated, it gives CASIPLRKITDTQYF. J is TRBJ2-3 and V is TRBV11-2, with D hard to call. This CDR3 contains 15 residues. Germline CDR1 SGHAT, CDR2 FQNNGV. Trimming removed 7 bases from V and 2 bases from J, with 16 bases in between.

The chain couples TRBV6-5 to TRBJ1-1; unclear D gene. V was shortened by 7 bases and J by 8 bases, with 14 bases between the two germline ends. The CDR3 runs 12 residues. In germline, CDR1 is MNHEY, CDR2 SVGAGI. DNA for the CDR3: TGTGCCAGCACCGACGCGCGGCTAGAAGCTTTCTTT. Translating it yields CASTDARLEAFF.

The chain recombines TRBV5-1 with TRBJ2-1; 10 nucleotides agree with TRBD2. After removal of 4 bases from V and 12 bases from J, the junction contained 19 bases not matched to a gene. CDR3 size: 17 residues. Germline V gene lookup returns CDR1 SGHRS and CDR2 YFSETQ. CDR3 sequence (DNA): TGCGCCAGCAGCCTAGTGACAGCGGGGGGGGCGAGTTCAGTGCAGTTCTTC. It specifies CASSLVTAGGASSVQFF.

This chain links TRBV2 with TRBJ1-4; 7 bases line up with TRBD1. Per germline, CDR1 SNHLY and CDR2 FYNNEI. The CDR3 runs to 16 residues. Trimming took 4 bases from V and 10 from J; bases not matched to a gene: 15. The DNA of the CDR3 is TGTGCCAGCAGTGGTGACAGGGTCGTCGGAGCTGGAAAACTGTTTTTT. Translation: CASSGDRVVGAGKLFF.

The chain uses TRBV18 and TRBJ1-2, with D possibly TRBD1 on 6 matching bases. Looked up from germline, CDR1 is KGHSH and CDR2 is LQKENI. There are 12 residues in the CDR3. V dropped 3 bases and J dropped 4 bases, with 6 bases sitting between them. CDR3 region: CASSPDSYGYTF. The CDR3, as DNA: TGTGCCAGCTCACCGGACAGCTATGGCTACACCTTC.

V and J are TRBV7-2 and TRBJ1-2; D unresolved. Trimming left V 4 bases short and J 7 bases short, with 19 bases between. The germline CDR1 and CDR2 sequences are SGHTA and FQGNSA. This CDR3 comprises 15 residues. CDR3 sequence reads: CASSSHAGAPGGYTF. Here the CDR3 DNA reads TGTGCCAGCAGCTCCCACGCGGGTGCCCCGGGTGGCTACACCTTC.

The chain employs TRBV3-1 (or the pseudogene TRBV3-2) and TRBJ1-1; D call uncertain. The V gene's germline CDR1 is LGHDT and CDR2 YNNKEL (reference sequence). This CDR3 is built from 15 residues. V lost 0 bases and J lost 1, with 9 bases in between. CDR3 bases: TGTGCCAGCAGCCAAGATGCAGCGAGGAACACTGAAGCTTTCTTT. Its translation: CASSQDAARNTEAFF.

CDR3 nucleotide sequence: TGTGCCAGCAGCTTAGACGCAGGGATGGACACTGAAGCTTTCTTT. This translates into CASSLDAGMDTEAFF. The V call is TRBV7-6, the J call TRBJ1-1, with a possible D match to TRBD1 (5 bases). Germline V gene data show CDR1 as SGHVS and CDR2 as FNYEAQ. V lost 1 base and J 3 bases, leaving 12 bases between the germline ends. There are 15 residues in the CDR3.

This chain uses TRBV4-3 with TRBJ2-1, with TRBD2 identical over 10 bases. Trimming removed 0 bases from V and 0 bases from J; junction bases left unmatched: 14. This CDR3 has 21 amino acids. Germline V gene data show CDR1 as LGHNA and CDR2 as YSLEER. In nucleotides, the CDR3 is TGCGCCAGCAGCCAAGATCATGCTAGCGGGGGCCACTTAAGCTCCTACAATGAGCAGTTCTTC. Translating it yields CASSQDHASGGHLSSYNEQFF.

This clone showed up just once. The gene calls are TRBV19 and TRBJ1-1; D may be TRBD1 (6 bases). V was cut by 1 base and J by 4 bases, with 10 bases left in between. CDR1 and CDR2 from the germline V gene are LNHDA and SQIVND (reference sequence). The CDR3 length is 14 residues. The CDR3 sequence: CASSIVQGSTEAFF. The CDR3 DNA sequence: TGTGCCAGTAGTATAGTTCAGGGGAGCACTGAAGCTTTCTTT.

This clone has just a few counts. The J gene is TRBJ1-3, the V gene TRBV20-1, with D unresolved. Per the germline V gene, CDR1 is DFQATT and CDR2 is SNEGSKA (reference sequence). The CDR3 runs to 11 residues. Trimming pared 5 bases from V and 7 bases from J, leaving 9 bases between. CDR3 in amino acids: CSAPFENTIYF. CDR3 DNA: TGCAGTGCTCCCTTTGAGAACACCATATATTTT.

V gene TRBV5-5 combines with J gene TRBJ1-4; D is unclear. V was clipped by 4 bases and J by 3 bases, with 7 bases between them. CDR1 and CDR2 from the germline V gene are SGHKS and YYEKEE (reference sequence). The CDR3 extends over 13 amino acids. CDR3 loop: CASSSGANEKLFF. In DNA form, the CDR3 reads TGTGCCAGCAGCAGCGGAGCTAATGAAAAACTGTTTTTT. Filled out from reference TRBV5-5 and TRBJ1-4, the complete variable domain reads DAGVTQSPTHLIKTRGQQVTLRCSPISGHKSVSWYQQVLGQGPQFIFQYYEKEERGRGNFPDRFSARQFPNYSSELNVNALLLGDSALYLCASSSGANEKLFFGSGTQLSVL.

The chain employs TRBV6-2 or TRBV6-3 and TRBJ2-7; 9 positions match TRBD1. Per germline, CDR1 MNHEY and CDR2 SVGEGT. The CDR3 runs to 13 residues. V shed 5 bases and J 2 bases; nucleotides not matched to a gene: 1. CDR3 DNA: TGTGCCAGCAGTACAGGGGGCGCCTACGAGCAGTACTTC. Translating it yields CASSTGGAYEQYF.

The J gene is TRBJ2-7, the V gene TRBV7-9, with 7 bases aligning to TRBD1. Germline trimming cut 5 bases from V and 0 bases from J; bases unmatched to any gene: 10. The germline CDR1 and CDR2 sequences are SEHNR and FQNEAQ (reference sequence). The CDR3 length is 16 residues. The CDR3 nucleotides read TGTGCCAGCAGCCTGAAGGGGACAGAGCGCTCCTACGAGCAGTACTTC. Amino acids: CASSLKGTERSYEQYF.

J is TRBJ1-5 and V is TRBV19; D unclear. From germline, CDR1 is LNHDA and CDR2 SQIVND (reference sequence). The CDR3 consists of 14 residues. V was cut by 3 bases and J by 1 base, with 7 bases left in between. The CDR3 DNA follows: TGTGCCAGTAGTATGCGGGGAAGCAATCAGCCCCAGCATTTT. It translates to CASSMRGSNQPQHF. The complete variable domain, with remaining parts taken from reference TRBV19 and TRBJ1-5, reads DGGITQSPKYLFRKEGQNVTLSCEQNLNHDAMYWYRQDPGQGLRLIYYSQIVNDFQKGDIAEGYSVSREKKESFPLTVTSAQKNPTAFYLCASSMRGSNQPQHFGDGTRLSIL.

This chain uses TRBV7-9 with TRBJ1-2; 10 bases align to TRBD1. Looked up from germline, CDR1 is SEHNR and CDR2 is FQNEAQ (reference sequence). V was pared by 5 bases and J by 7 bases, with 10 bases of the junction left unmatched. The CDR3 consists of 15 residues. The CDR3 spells CASSPPGQGLSGYTF. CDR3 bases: TGTGCCAGCAGCCCCCCGGGACAGGGGCTCTCTGGCTACACCTTC.

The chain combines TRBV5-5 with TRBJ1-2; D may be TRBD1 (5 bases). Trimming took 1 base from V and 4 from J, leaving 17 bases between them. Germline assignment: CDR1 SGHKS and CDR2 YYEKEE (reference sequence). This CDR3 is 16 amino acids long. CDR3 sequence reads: CASSLMAAGQFYGYTF. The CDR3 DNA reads TGTGCCAGCAGCTTGATGGCGGCAGGGCAGTTCTATGGCTACACCTTC.

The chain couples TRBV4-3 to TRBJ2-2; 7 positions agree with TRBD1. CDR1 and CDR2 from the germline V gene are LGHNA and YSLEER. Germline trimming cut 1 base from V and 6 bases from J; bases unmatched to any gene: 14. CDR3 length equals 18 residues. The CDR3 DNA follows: TGCGCCAGCAGCCAAGTGGTCGTGAGACAGGGTCTGTCCGGGGAGCTGTTTTTT. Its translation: CASSQVVVRQGLSGELFF.

CDR3 bases: TGCAGTGCCTTCGGGAGTGGCTACACCTTC. Translation: CSAFGSGYTF. The chain employs TRBV20-1 and TRBJ1-2; D ambiguous. This CDR3 contains 10 residues. Germline CDR1 is DFQATT and CDR2 is SNEGSKA (reference sequence). Trimming stripped 6 bases from V and 7 bases from J, with 9 bases between.

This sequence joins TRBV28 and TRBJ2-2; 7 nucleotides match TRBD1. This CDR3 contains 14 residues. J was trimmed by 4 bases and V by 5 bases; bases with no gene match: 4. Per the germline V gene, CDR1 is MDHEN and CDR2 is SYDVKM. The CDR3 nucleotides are TGTGCCAGCAGTAGGACAGGCGCCACCGGGGAGCTGTTTTTT. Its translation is CASSRTGATGELFF.

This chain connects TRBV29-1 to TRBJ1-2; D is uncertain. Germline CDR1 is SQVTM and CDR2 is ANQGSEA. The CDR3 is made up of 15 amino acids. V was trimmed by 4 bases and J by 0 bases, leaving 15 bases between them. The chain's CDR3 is CSVVSNILANYGYTF. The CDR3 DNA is TGCAGCGTTGTTAGCAATATTTTAGCTAACTATGGCTACACCTTC.

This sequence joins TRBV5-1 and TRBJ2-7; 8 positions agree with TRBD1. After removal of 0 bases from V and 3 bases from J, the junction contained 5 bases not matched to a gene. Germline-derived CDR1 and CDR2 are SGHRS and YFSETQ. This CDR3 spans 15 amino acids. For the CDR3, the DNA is TGCGCCAGCAGCTTGGTGGGTGACAGGGGCTACGAGCAGTACTTC. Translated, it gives CASSLVGDRGYEQYF.

In nucleotides, the CDR3 is TGTGCCAGCAGCTTAGGGGGGCCTAGCACAGATACGCAGTATTTT. Protein: CASSLGGPSTDTQYF. This chain uses TRBV13 with TRBJ2-3; possibly TRBD1 for D (5 bases). The CDR3 totals 15 residues. Between the trimmed V and J ends, which lost 0 bases and 0 bases, there was a span of 7 bases. Germline assignment: CDR1 PRHDT and CDR2 FYEKMQ (reference sequence).

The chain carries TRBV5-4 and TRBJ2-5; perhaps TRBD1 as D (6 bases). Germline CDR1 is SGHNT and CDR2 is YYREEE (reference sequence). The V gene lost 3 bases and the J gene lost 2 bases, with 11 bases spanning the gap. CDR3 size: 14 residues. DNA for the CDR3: TGTGCCAGCAGCTCGGGACAAGCTCAAGAGACCCAGTACTTC. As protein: CASSSGQAQETQYF.

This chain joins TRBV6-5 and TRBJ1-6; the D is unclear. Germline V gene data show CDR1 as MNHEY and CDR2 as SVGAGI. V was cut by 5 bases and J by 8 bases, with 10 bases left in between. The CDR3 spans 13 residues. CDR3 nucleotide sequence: TGTGCCAGCAGTCAACGGTCGCATTCACCCCTCCACTTT. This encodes CASSQRSHSPLHF.

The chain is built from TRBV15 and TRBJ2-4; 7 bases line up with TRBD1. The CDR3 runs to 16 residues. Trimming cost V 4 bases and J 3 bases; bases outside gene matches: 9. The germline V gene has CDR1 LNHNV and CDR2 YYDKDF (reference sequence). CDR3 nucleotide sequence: TGTGCCACCAGCATCGGGACAGACCTTTACAAAAACATTCAGTACTTC. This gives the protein CATSIGTDLYKNIQYF. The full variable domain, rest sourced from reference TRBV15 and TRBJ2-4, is DAMVIQNPRYQVTQFGKPVTLSCSQTLNHNVMYWYQQKSSQAPKLLFHYYDKDFNNEADTPDNFQSRRPNTSFCFLDIRSPGLGDTAMYLCATSIGTDLYKNIQYFGAGTRLSVL.